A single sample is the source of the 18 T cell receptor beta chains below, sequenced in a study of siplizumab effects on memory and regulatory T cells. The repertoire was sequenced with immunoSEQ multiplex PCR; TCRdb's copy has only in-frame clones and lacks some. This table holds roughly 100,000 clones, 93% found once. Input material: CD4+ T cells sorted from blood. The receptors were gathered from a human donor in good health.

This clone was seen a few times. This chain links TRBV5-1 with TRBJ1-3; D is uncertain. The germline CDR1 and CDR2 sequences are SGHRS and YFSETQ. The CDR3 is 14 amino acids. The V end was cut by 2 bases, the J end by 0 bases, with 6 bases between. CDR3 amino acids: CASSLGFSGNTIYF. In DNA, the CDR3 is TGCGCCAGCAGCTTAGGTTTCTCTGGAAACACCATATATTTT.

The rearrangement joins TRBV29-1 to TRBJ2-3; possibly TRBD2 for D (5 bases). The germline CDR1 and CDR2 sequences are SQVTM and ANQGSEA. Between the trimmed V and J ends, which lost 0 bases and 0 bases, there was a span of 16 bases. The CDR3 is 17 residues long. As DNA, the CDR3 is TGCAGCGTTGAAGATCCTTGGACTGTTTTTAGCACAGATACGCAGTATTTT. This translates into CSVEDPWTVFSTDTQYF.

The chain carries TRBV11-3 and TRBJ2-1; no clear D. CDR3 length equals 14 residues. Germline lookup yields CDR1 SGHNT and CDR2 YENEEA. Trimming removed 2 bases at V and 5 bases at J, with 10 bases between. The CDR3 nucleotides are TGTGCCAGCAGCTTATCCCCAGTAGACAATGAGCAGTTCTTC. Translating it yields CASSLSPVDNEQFF.

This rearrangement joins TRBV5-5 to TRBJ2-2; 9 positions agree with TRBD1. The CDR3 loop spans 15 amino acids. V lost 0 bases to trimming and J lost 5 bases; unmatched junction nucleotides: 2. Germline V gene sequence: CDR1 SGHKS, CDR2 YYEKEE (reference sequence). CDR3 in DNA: TGTGCCAGCAGCTTGGTGGGACAGGGTACCGGGGAGCTGTTTTTT. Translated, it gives CASSLVGQGTGELFF.

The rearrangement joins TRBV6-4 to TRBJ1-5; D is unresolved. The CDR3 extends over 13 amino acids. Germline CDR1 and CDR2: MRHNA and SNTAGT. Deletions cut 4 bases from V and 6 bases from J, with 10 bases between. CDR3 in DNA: TGTGCCAGCAGTGTCATTTCCGGTCAGCCCCAGCATTTT. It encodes CASSVISGQPQHF.

The CDR3, as DNA: TGTGCCAGCAGCTTGGGACGTGGGAGCCGTCAGCAGTTCTTC. It translates to CASSLGRGSRQQFF. The rearrangement uses TRBV7-2 and TRBJ2-1, with D perhaps matching TRBD1 or TRBD2 (5 bases each). Germline loops: CDR1 SGHTA, CDR2 FQGNSA. The CDR3 is 14 residues long. The germline V and J ends were trimmed by 3 bases and 11 bases, with 17 bases remaining between them.

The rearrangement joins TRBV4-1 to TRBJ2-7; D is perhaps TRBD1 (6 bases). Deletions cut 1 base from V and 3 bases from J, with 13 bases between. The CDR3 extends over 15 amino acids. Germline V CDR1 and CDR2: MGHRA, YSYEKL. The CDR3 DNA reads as TGCGCCAGCAGCCAAGTCCGGGACAAGAACTACGAGCAGTACTTC. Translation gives CASSQVRDKNYEQYF.

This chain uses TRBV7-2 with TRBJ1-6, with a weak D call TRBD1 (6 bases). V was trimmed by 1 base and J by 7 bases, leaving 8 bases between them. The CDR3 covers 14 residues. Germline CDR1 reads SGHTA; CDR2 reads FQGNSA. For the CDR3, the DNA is TGTGCCAGCAGCTTAGGGACAGCGAATTCACCCCTCCACTTT. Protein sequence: CASSLGTANSPLHF.

Here the CDR3 DNA reads TGTGCCAGCAGCTTAAGGCGGACGGCAGATACGCAGTATTTT. It translates to CASSLRRTADTQYF. The rearrangement uses TRBV11-2 and TRBJ2-3; no clear D. CDR3 length: 14 residues. CDR1 SGHAT and CDR2 FQNNGV come from the germline V gene. The V end was cut by 2 bases, the J end by 4 bases, with 10 bases between.

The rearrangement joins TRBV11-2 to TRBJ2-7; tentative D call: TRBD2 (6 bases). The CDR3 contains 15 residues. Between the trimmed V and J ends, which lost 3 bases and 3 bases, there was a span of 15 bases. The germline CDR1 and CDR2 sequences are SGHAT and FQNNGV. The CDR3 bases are TGTGCCAGCAGCTTTTGGACTAACCGTCTCTACGAGCAGTACTTC. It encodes CASSFWTNRLYEQYF. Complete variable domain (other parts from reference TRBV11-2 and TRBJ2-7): EAGVAQSPRYKIIEKRQSVAFWCNPISGHATLYWYQQILGQGPKLLIQFQNNGVVDDSQLPKDRFSAERLKGVDSTLKIQPAKLEDSAVYLCASSFWTNRLYEQYFGPGTRLTVT.

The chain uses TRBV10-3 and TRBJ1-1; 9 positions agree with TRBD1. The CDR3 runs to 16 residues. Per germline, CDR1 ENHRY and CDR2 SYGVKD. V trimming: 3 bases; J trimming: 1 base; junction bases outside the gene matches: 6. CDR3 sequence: CAISELGQGTNTEAFF. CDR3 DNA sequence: TGTGCCATCAGTGAACTGGGACAGGGTACGAACACTGAAGCTTTCTTT.

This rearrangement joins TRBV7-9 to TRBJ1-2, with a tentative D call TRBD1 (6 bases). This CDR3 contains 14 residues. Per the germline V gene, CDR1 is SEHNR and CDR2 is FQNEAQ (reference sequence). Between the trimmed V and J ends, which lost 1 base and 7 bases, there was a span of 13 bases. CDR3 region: CASSLVGRGSGYTF. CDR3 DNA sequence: TGTGCCAGCAGCTTAGTGGGCAGGGGAAGTGGCTACACCTTC.

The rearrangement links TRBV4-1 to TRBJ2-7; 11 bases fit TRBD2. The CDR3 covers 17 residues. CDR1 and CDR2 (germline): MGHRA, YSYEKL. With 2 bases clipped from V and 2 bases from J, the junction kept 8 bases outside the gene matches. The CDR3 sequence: CASSQTPLAGVAYEQYF. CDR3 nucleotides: TGCGCCAGCAGCCAAACCCCACTAGCGGGAGTCGCCTACGAGCAGTACTTC.

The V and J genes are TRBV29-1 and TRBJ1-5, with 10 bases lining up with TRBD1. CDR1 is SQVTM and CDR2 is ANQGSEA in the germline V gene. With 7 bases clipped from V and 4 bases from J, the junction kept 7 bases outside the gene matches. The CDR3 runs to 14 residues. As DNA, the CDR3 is TGCAGCGACCCGACAGGGGGCATTAATCAGCCCCAGCATTTT. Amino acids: CSDPTGGINQPQHF.

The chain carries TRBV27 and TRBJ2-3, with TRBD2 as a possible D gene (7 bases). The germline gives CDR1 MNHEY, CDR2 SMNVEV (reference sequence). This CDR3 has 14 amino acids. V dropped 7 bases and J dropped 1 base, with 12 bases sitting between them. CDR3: CASKRGAGTDTQYF. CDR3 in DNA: TGTGCCAGCAAACGGGGGGCGGGCACAGATACGCAGTATTTT.

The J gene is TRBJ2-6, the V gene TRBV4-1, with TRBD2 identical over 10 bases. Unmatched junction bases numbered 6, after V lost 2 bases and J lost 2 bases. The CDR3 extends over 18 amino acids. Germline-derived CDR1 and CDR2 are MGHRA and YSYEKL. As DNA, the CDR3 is TGCGCCAGCAGCCAATTTCCTAGCGGGAGAACTGGGGCCAACGTCCTGACTTTC. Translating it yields CASSQFPSGRTGANVLTF.

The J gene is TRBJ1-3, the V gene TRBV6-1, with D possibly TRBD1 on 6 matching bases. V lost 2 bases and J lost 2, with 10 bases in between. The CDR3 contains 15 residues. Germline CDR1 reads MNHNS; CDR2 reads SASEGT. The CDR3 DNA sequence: TGTGCCAGCAGTGAATTCCCAGGGGCTGGAAACACCATATATTTT. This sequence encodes CASSEFPGAGNTIYF.

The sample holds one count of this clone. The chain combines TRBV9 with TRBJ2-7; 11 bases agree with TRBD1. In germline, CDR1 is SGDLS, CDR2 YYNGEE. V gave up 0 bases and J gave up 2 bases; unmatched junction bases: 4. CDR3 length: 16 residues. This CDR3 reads CASSVAPGQGAYEQYF. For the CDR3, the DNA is TGTGCCAGCAGCGTAGCACCGGGACAGGGGGCCTACGAGCAGTACTTC.